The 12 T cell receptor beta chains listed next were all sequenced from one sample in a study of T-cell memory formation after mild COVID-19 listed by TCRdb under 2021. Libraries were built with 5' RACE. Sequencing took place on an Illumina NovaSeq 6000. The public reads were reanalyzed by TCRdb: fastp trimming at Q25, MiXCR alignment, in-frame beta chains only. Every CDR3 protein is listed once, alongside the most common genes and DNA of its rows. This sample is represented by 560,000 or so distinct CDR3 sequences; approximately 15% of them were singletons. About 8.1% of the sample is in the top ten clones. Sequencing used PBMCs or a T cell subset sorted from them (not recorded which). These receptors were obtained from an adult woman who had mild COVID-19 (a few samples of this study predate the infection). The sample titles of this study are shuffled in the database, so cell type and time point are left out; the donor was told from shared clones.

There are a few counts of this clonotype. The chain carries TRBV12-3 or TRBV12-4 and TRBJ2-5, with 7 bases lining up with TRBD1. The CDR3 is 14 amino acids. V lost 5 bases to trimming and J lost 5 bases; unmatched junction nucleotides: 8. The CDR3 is CASSLPGGWETQYF. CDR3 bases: TGTGCCAGCAGTCTTCCAGGGGGTTGGGAGACCCAGTACTTC.

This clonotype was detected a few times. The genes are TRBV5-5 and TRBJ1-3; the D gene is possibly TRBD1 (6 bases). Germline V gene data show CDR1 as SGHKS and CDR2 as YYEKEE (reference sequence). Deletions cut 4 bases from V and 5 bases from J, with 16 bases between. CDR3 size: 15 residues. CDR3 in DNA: TGTGCCAGCAGCACTGGCGGGGGGCGAAGAAACACCATATATTTT. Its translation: CASSTGGGRRNTIYF.

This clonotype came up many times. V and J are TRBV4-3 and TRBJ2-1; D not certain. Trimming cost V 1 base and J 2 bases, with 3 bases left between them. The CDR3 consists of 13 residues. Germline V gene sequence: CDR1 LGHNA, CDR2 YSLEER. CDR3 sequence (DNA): TGCGCCAGCAGCCAAGGGCCCTACAATGAGCAGTTCTTC. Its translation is CASSQGPYNEQFF.

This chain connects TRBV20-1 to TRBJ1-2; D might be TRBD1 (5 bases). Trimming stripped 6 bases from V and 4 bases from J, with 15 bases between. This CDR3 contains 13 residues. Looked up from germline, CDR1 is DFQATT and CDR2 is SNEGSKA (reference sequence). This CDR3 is CSARGVQTYGYTF. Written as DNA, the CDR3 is TGCAGTGCCCGAGGGGTACAGACCTATGGCTACACCTTC.

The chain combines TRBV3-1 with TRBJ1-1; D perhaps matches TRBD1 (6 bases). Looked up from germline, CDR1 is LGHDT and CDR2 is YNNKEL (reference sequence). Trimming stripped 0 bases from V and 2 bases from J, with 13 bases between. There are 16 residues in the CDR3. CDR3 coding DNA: TGTGCCAGCAGCCAAGAGTCGAGGGGGGTTAACACTGAAGCTTTCTTT. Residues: CASSQESRGVNTEAFF.

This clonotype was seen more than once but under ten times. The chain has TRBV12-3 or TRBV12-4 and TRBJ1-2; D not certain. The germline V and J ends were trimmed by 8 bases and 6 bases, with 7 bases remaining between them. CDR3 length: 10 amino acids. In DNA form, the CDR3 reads TGTGCCAGCCCCGGGGATGGCTACACCTTC. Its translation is CASPGDGYTF.

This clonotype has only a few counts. As DNA, the CDR3 is TGCAGTGCTAAAACTAGCGGGAGCGGTGAGACCCAGTACTTC. This sequence encodes CSAKTSGSGETQYF. The chain carries TRBV20-1 and TRBJ2-5; 11 nucleotides agree with TRBD2. Trimming took 4 bases from V and 5 from J; bases not matched to a gene: 6. The CDR3 runs to 14 residues. Germline assignment: CDR1 DFQATT and CDR2 SNEGSKA (reference sequence).

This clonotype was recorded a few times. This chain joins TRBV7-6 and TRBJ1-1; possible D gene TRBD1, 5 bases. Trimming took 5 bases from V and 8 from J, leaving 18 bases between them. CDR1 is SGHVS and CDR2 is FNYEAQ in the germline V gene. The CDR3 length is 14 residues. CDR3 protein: CASSRLETGTEAFF. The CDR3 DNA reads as TGTGCCAGCAGCCGACTCGAAACAGGCACCGAAGCTTTCTTT.

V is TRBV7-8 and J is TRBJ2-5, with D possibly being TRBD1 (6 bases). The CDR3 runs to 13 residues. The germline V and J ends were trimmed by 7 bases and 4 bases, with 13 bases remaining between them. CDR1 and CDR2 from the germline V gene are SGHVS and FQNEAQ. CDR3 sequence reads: CASTFGTTETQYF. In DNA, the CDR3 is TGTGCCAGCACCTTTGGGACAACAGAGACCCAGTACTTC.

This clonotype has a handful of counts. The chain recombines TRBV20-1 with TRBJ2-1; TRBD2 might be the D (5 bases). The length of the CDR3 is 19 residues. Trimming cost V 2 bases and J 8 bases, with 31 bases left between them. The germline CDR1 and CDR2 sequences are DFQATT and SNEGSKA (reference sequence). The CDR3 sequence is CSARPRRSAGRSGGYEQFF. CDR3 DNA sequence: TGCAGTGCTAGACCCCGCAGGAGCGCGGGCAGGTCCGGCGGGTATGAGCAGTTCTTC.

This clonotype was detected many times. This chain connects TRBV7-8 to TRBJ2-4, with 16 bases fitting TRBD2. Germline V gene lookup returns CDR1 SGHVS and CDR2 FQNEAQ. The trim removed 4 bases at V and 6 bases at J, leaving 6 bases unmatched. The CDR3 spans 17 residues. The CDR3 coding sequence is TGTGCCAGCAGCTCCGGGACTAGCGGGGGGGCCCTAAACATTCAGTACTTC. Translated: CASSSGTSGGALNIQYF.

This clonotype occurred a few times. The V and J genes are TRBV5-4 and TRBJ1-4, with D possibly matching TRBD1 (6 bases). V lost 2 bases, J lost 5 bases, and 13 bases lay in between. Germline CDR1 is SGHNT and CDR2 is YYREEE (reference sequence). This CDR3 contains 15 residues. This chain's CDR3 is CASSFSRGENEKLFF. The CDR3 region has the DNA TGTGCCAGCAGCTTTTCCAGGGGCGAAAATGAAAAACTGTTTTTT.